The 26 T cell receptor beta chains presented below share a single source sample, sequenced in a study of T cell responses to AZD1222 COVID-19 vaccine. TCRdb keeps only in-frame clones here, not all; method: immunoSEQ multiplex PCR. The profile shows 120,000 to 150,000 clones, around nine tenths of them singletons. The sequencing used peripheral blood, collected on day 0 of MenACWY control vaccination. These receptors all stem from an adult in good health.

The genes are TRBV4-1 and TRBJ2-3, with unresolved D. Deletions cut 0 bases from V and 5 bases from J, with 9 bases between. The CDR3 runs 14 residues. Germline values: CDR1 MGHRA, CDR2 YSYEKL. In nucleotides, the CDR3 is TGCGCCAGCAGCCAAGAAGGTCCGAGAGATACGCAGTATTTT. Its translation is CASSQEGPRDTQYF.

This clone was observed a single time. The chain has TRBV5-6 and TRBJ1-6, with TRBD1 matching over 8 bases. The CDR3 runs 16 residues. The germline V gene encodes CDR1 SGHDT and CDR2 YYEEEE. With V trimmed by 2 bases and J by 8 bases, 9 bases remained unmatched. CDR3 sequence: CASSLPGQGADSPLHF. The CDR3 nucleotides read TGTGCCAGCAGCTTACCCGGGCAGGGGGCAGATTCACCCCTCCACTTT.

This chain joins TRBV5-1 and TRBJ1-1; tentatively, D is TRBD1 (5 bases). This CDR3 region has 14 residues. V was pared by 3 bases and J by 2 bases, with 11 bases between. Germline lookup yields CDR1 SGHRS and CDR2 YFSETQ. The CDR3 DNA follows: TGCGCCAGCAGCTCTTCAGGGACCAACACTGAAGCTTTCTTT. Amino acids: CASSSSGTNTEAFF.

This chain joins TRBV28 and TRBJ1-5; 7 nucleotides match TRBD1. V lost 4 bases, J lost 4 bases, and 13 bases stayed unmatched. Germline CDR1 MDHEN, CDR2 SYDVKM. CDR3 length: 17 amino acids. CDR3 in amino acids: CASSYPGQRKSNQPQHF. CDR3 DNA sequence: TGTGCCAGCAGTTACCCGGGACAGAGAAAATCAAATCAGCCCCAGCATTTT.

In DNA form, the CDR3 reads TGTGCCAGCAGGCCAGTCTATAATTCACCCCTCCACTTT. Translating gives CASRPVYNSPLHF. The chain uses TRBV6-5 and TRBJ1-6; no clear D. Germline values: CDR1 MNHEY, CDR2 SVGAGI. The CDR3 is made up of 13 amino acids. Deletions cut 6 bases from V and 3 bases from J, with 6 bases between.

This clone appeared once. The gene calls are TRBV5-7 and TRBJ1-3; maybe TRBD1 (5 bases). TRBV5-7 is sorted into the ORF group, with uncertain function. V was clipped by 1 base and J by 3 bases, with 11 bases between them. The CDR3 runs 15 residues. The CDR3 loop is CASSLYRGGGNTIYF. CDR3 nucleotides: TGTGCCAGCAGCTTGTACCGGGGCGGTGGAAACACCATATATTTT.

The rearrangement links TRBV15 to TRBJ2-2; no clear D. The CDR3 contains 17 residues. V was clipped by 0 bases and J by 0 bases, with 11 bases between them. Germline V gene lookup returns CDR1 LNHNV and CDR2 YYDKDF (reference sequence). The CDR3 DNA is TGTGCCACCAGCAGAGATAGGGTGGCGGCGAACACCGGGGAGCTGTTTTTT. Translated, it gives CATSRDRVAANTGELFF.

J is TRBJ2-7 and V is TRBV27; 9 bases are a match to TRBD2. CDR1 is MNHEY and CDR2 is SMNVEV in the germline V gene (reference sequence). The CDR3 extends over 17 amino acids. Trimming took 9 bases from V and 5 from J; bases not matched to a gene: 20. This CDR3 is CASPRTLAGPMIHEQYF. The CDR3 DNA reads TGTGCCAGTCCCAGGACTCTAGCGGGGCCCATGATCCACGAGCAGTACTTC.

V and J are TRBV6-6 and TRBJ1-1, with unresolved D. The CDR3 extends over 13 amino acids. The V end was cut by 7 bases, the J end by 0 bases, with 9 bases between. The germline V gene encodes CDR1 MNHNY and CDR2 SVGAGI (reference sequence). CDR3 loop: CASIRTVNTEAFF. CDR3 DNA: TGTGCCAGCATAAGGACGGTGAACACTGAAGCTTTCTTT.

The CDR3 loop is CASSGASSQPYNEQFF. The DNA of the CDR3 is TGTGCCAGCAGCGGAGCTAGCAGCCAGCCCTACAATGAGCAGTTCTTC. The chain recombines TRBV7-2 with TRBJ2-1; the D gene is possibly TRBD2 (5 bases). This CDR3 region has 16 residues. Germline loops: CDR1 SGHTA, CDR2 FQGNSA. The V and J ends lost 5 bases and 2 bases respectively, with 16 bases between them.

This clone was seen once. The chain joins TRBV4-1 to TRBJ1-1; perhaps TRBD1 as D (6 bases). Trimming removed 0 bases at V and 5 bases at J, with 19 bases between. The CDR3 runs to 17 residues. CDR1 is MGHRA, CDR2 YSYEKL, per germline. This chain's CDR3 is CASSQEPRMIGGTEAFF. The CDR3 coding sequence is TGCGCCAGCAGCCAAGAACCTCGGATGATAGGGGGGACTGAAGCTTTCTTT.

J is TRBJ1-1 and V is TRBV5-1; TRBD1 aligns across 7 bases. V lost 4 bases, J lost 3 bases, and 6 bases stayed unmatched. CDR1 and CDR2 from the germline V gene are SGHRS and YFSETQ. The CDR3 extends over 14 amino acids. CDR3 in DNA: TGCGCCAGCAGCCGGCGGACAGGCGACACTGAAGCTTTCTTT. The encoded protein is CASSRRTGDTEAFF. Variable domain in full (rest from reference TRBV5-1 and TRBJ1-1): KAGVTQTPRYLIKTRGQQVTLSCSPISGHRSVSWYQQTPGQGLQFLFEYFSETQRNKGNFPGRFSGRQFSNSRSEMNVSTLELGDSALYLCASSRRTGDTEAFFGQGTRLTVV.

This rearrangement joins TRBV27 to TRBJ2-1, with TRBD1 matching 10 bases. The V segment lost 5 bases and the J segment 7 bases; nucleotides outside the gene matches: 11. Germline V lookup: CDR1 MNHEY, CDR2 SMNVEV (reference sequence). There are 16 residues in the CDR3. In DNA form, the CDR3 reads TGTGCCAGCAGTCCCACTCGGGACAGGGGTTTGAATGAGCAGTTCTTC. It codes for CASSPTRDRGLNEQFF.

The chain combines TRBV7-2 with TRBJ1-2; 8 bases are shared with TRBD1. Trimming cost V 5 bases and J 6 bases; bases outside gene matches: 2. There are 12 residues in the CDR3. Germline assignment: CDR1 SGHTA and CDR2 FQGNSA. The CDR3 DNA reads TGTGCCAGCAGCGAGACAGGGGATGGCTACACCTTC. Protein: CASSETGDGYTF. Supplemented by reference TRBV7-2 and TRBJ1-2, the full variable domain reads GAGVSQSPSNKVTEKGKDVELRCDPISGHTALYWYRQSLGQGLEFLIYFQGNSAPDKSGLPSDRFSAERTGGSVSTLTIQRTQQEDSAVYLCASSETGDGYTFGSGTRLTVV.

The chain couples TRBV2 to TRBJ1-5; D perhaps matches TRBD1 (5 bases). With 8 bases removed from V and 5 bases from J, the gap between germline ends came to 16 bases. The CDR3 runs 14 residues. Per germline, CDR1 SNHLY and CDR2 FYNNEI. CDR3 residues: CASRRALGDQPQHF. In DNA form, the CDR3 reads TGTGCCAGCCGGCGGGCGTTAGGGGATCAGCCCCAGCATTTT.

This clone was counted a few times. The V and J genes are TRBV6-1 and TRBJ1-1, with D tentatively TRBD1 (5 bases). The CDR3 runs 16 residues. Germline V gene sequence: CDR1 MNHNS, CDR2 SASEGT. V was shortened by 2 bases and J by 1 base, with 14 bases between the two germline ends. CDR3 protein: CASSEFGTHWNTEAFF. The CDR3 nucleotides are TGTGCCAGCAGTGAATTTGGGACTCATTGGAACACTGAAGCTTTCTTT.

V gene TRBV9 combines with J gene TRBJ2-1, with TRBD2 matching over 7 bases. The CDR3 spans 15 residues. The germline CDR1 and CDR2 sequences are SGDLS and YYNGEE. Losses at the gene ends were 4 bases for V and 5 bases for J; bases not matched to a gene: 9. The CDR3 region is CASSPTLAVDNEQFF. The CDR3 region has the DNA TGTGCCAGCAGCCCCACGCTAGCGGTTGACAATGAGCAGTTCTTC.

This clone was recorded once. The chain couples TRBV7-2 to TRBJ1-5, with 8 bases fitting TRBD1. V lost 2 bases and J lost 4; bases outside the gene matches: 7. Germline lookup yields CDR1 SGHTA and CDR2 FQGNSA. There are 16 residues in the CDR3. CDR3: CASSLHPGQGNQPQHF. The CDR3 bases are TGTGCCAGCAGCTTACACCCAGGACAGGGAAATCAGCCCCAGCATTTT. Full variable domain (outside the CDR3, taken from reference TRBV7-2 and TRBJ1-5): GAGVSQSPSNKVTEKGKDVELRCDPISGHTALYWYRQSLGQGLEFLIYFQGNSAPDKSGLPSDRFSAERTGGSVSTLTIQRTQQEDSAVYLCASSLHPGQGNQPQHFGDGTRLSIL.

The V gene is TRBV28, the J gene TRBJ1-6; 7 nucleotides align to TRBD1. Trimming at V came to 6 bases and at J to 6 bases, leaving 5 bases not matched to a gene. Germline-derived CDR1 and CDR2 are MDHEN and SYDVKM. This CDR3 has 14 amino acids. The CDR3 DNA sequence: TGTGCCAGCAGGCTGGACAGGCCTAATTCACCCCTCCACTTT. Translation: CASRLDRPNSPLHF.

The chain employs TRBV18 and TRBJ1-1; 7 bases match TRBD1. This CDR3 is 15 amino acids long. Unmatched junction bases numbered 10, after V lost 6 bases and J lost 3 bases. The germline V gene encodes CDR1 KGHSH and CDR2 LQKENI. The CDR3: CASSPETGMDTEAFF. As DNA, the CDR3 is TGTGCCAGCTCTCCCGAGACAGGGATGGACACTGAAGCTTTCTTT.

The gene calls are TRBV9 and TRBJ1-3; 8 nucleotides line up with TRBD1. Germline V lookup: CDR1 SGDLS, CDR2 YYNGEE. CDR3 length: 16 residues. After removal of 3 bases from V and 0 bases from J, the junction contained 5 bases not matched to a gene. The CDR3 nucleotides are TGTGCCAGCAGCGCCAATACAGGGGGCTCTGGAAACACCATATATTTT. This codes for CASSANTGGSGNTIYF.

Note on this clone: Distinct nucleotide sequences in the sample also encode this CDR3. The gene calls are TRBV5-1 and TRBJ2-7; a weak D match, TRBD2 (5 bases). Germline CDR1 reads SGHRS; CDR2 reads YFSETQ. Deletions cut 3 bases from V and 3 bases from J, with 7 bases between. This CDR3 is built from 12 residues. DNA of the CDR3: TGCGCCAGCAGCTCCGGACTCTACGAGCAGTACTTC. Amino acids: CASSSGLYEQYF.

This sequence joins TRBV19 and TRBJ1-2; the match to TRBD1 covers 8 bases. The trim removed 5 bases at V and 8 bases at J, leaving 7 bases unmatched. This CDR3 is built from 13 residues. Germline CDR1 LNHDA, CDR2 SQIVND (reference sequence). The CDR3 region is CASSARTGYGYTF. The DNA for the CDR3 is TGTGCCAGTAGTGCCAGGACAGGGTACGGCTACACCTTC.

This chain joins TRBV2 and TRBJ1-2; 9 bases fit TRBD1. Germline trimming cut 4 bases from V and 2 bases from J; bases unmatched to any gene: 5. This CDR3 has 15 residues. Germline CDR1 and CDR2: SNHLY and FYNNEI. The CDR3: CASSAGQGKNYGYTF. CDR3 DNA: TGTGCCAGCAGTGCAGGACAGGGGAAGAACTATGGCTACACCTTC.

The gene calls are TRBV6-5 and TRBJ1-5, with 7 bases that match TRBD1. CDR1 MNHEY and CDR2 SVGAGI come from the germline V gene. The J segment lost 3 bases and the V segment lost 11 bases, leaving 13 bases of the junction unmatched. The CDR3 spans 15 residues. CDR3 loop: CAVHATGLNNQPQHF. The DNA of the CDR3 is TGTGCCGTCCACGCGACAGGGCTGAACAATCAGCCCCAGCATTTT.

The chain joins TRBV7-3 to TRBJ2-5; D gene unclear. The V end was cut by 1 base, the J end by 4 bases, with 4 bases between. CDR3 size: 12 residues. Germline CDR1 and CDR2: SGHTA and FQGTGA. The CDR3, as DNA: TGTGCCAGCAGCTTAAGCGGAGAGACCCAGTACTTC. Protein product: CASSLSGETQYF.